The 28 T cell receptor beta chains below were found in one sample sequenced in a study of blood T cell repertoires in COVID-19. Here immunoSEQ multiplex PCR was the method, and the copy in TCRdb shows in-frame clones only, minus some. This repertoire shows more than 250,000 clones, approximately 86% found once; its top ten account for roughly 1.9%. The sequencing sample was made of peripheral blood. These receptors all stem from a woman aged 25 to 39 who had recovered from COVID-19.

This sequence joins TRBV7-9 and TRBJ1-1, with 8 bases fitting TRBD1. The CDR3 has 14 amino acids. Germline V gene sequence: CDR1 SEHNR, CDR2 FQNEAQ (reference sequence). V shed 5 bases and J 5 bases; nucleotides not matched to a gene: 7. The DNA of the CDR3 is TGTGCCAGCAGCGCCTTGGACAGGGAGACTGAAGCTTTCTTT. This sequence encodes CASSALDRETEAFF. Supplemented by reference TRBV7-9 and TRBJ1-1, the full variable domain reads DTGVSQNPRHKITKRGQNVTFRCDPISEHNRLYWYRQTLGQGPEFLTYFQNEAQLEKSRLLSDRFSAERPKGSFSTLEIQRTEQGDSAMYLCASSALDRETEAFFGQGTRLTVV.

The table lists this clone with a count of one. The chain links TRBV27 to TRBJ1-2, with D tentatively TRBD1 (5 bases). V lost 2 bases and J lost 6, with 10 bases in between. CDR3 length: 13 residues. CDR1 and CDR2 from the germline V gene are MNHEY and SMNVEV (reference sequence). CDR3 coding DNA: TGTGCCAGCAGTTTAAACGCAGGGAATGGCTACACCTTC. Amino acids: CASSLNAGNGYTF.

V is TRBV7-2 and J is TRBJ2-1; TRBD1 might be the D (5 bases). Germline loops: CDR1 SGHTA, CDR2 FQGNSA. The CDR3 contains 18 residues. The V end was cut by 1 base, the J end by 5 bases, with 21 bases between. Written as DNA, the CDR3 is TGTGCCAGCAGCTTAGTGCGGTGGATACTGAACAGGAACAATGAGCAGTTCTTC. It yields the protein CASSLVRWILNRNNEQFF.

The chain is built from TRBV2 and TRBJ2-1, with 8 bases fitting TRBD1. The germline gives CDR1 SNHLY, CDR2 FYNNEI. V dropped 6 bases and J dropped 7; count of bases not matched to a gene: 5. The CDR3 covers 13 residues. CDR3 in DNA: TGTGCCAGCAGGAGGACAGGGATGAATGAGCAGTTCTTC. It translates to CASRRTGMNEQFF.

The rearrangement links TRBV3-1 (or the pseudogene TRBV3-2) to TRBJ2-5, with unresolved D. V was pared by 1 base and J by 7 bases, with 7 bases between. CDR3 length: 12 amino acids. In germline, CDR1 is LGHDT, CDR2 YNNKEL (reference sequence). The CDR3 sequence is CASSQVFGTQYF. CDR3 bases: TGTGCCAGCAGCCAAGTCTTCGGGACCCAGTACTTC.

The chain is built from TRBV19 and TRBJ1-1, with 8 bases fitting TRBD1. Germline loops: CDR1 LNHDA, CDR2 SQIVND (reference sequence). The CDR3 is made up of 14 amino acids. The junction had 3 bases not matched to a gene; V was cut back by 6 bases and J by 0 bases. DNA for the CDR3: TGTGCCAGTAGCGCGGGACAGGTGAACACTGAAGCTTTCTTT. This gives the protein CASSAGQVNTEAFF. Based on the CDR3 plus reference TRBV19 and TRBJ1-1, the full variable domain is DGGITQSPKYLFRKEGQNVTLSCEQNLNHDAMYWYRQDPGQGLRLIYYSQIVNDFQKGDIAEGYSVSREKKESFPLTVTSAQKNPTAFYLCASSAGQVNTEAFFGQGTRLTVV.

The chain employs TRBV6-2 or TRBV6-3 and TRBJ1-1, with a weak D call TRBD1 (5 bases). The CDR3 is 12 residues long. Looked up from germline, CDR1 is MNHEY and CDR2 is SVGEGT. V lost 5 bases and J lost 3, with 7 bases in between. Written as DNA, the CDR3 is TGTGCCAGCAGTCGGGGGTACACTGAAGCTTTCTTT. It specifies CASSRGYTEAFF.

The CDR3 reads CASSPSHNEKLFF. In DNA, the CDR3 is TGTGCCAGCTCACCAAGCCATAATGAAAAACTGTTTTTT. The rearrangement links TRBV18 to TRBJ1-4; D gene ambiguous. The length of the CDR3 is 13 residues. The ends were cut back, 2 bases at V and 4 bases at J, with 5 bases in the middle. Germline loops: CDR1 KGHSH, CDR2 LQKENI.

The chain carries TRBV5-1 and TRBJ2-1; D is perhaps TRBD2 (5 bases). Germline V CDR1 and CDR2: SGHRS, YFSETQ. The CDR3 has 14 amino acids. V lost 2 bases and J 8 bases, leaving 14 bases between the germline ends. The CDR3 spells CASSFRTGRDEQFF. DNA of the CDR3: TGCGCCAGCAGCTTCCGGACTGGACGAGATGAGCAGTTCTTC.

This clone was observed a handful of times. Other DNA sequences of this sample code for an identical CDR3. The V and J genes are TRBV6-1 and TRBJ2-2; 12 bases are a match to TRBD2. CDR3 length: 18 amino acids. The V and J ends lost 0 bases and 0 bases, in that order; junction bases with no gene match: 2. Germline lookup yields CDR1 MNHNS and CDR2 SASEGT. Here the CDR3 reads CASSEALAGGANTGELFF. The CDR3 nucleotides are TGTGCCAGCAGTGAAGCCCTAGCGGGAGGGGCGAACACCGGGGAGCTGTTTTTT.

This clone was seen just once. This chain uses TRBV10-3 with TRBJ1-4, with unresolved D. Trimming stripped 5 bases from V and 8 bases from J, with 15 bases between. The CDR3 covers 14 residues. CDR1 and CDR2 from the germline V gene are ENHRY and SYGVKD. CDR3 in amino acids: CAISSPGDGEKLFF. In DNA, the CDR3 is TGTGCCATCAGTAGTCCGGGAGACGGGGAAAAACTGTTTTTT.

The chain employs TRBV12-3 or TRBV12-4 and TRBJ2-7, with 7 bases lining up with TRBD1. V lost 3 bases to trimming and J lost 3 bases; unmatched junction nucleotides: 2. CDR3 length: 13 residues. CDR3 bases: TGTGCCAGCAGTTTTAGGGACAGCTACGAGCAGTACTTC. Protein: CASSFRDSYEQYF.

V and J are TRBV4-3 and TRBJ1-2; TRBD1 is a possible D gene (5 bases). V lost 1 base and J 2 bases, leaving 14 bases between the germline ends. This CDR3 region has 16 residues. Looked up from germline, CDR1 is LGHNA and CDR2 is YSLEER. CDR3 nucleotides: TGCGCCAGCAGCCAAGGCAGGGCGAGCCCCAACTATGGCTACACCTTC. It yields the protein CASSQGRASPNYGYTF.

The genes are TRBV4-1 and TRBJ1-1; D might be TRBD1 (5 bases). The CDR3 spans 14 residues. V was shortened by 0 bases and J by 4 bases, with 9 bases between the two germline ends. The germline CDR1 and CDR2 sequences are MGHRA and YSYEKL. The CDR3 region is CASSQDIGVTEAFF. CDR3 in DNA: TGCGCCAGCAGCCAAGATATAGGGGTCACTGAAGCTTTCTTT.

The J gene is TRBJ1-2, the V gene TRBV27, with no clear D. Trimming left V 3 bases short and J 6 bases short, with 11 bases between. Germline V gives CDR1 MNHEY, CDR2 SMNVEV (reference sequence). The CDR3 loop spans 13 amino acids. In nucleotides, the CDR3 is TGTGCCAGCAGTTTCGCAGGATCGAATGGCTACACCTTC. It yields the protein CASSFAGSNGYTF.

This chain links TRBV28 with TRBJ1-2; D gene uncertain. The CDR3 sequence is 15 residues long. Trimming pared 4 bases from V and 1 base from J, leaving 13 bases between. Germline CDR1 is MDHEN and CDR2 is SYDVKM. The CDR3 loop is CASSSSPRINYGYTF. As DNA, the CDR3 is TGTGCCAGCAGTTCCTCCCCGAGAATTAACTATGGCTACACCTTC.

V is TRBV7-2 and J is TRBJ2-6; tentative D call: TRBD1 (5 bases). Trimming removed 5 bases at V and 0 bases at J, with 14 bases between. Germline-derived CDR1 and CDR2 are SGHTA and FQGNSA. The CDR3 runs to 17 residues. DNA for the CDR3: TGTGCCAGCAGCCTGACAGATACCCGCTCTGGGGCCAACGTCCTGACTTTC. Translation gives CASSLTDTRSGANVLTF.

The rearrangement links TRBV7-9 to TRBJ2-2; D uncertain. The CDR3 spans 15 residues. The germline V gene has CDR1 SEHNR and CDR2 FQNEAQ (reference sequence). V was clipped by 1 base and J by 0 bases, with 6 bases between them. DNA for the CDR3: TGTGCCAGCAGCTTAGGACACTCGAACACCGGGGAGCTGTTTTTT. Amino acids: CASSLGHSNTGELFF.

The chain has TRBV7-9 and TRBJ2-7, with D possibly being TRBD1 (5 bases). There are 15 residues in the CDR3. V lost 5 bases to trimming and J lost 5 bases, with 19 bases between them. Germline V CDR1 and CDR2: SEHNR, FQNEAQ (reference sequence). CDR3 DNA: TGTGCCAGCAGCCGTGTCGTAGGGGAACTACACGAGCAGTACTTC. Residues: CASSRVVGELHEQYF.

CDR3 region: CASSQEEAYGYTF. The CDR3 region has the DNA TGTGCCAGCAGCCAAGAGGAGGCCTATGGCTACACCTTC. The chain joins TRBV3-1 (or the pseudogene TRBV3-2) to TRBJ1-2; D ambiguous. V lost 0 bases and J 4 bases, leaving 6 bases between the germline ends. The CDR3 consists of 13 residues. Germline loops: CDR1 LGHDT, CDR2 YNNKEL (reference sequence).

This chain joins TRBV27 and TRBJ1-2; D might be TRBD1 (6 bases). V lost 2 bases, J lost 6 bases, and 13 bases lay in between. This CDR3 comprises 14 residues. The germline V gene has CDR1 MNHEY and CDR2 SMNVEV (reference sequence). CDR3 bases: TGTGCCAGCAGTTTACGGGGGGCTAGCGATGGCTACACCTTC. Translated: CASSLRGASDGYTF.

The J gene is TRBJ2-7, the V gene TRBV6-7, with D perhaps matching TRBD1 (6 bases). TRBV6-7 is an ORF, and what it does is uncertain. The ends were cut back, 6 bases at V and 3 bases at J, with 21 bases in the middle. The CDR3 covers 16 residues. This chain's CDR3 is CASRKLPGQIDYEQYF. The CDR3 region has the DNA TGTGCCAGCAGAAAACTCCCGGGACAAATAGACTACGAGCAGTACTTC.

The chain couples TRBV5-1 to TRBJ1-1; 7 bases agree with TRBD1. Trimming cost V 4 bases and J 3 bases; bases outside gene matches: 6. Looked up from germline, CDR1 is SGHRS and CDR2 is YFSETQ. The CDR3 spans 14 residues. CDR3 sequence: CASSVNRGDTEAFF. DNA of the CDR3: TGCGCCAGCAGCGTAAACAGGGGTGACACTGAAGCTTTCTTT.

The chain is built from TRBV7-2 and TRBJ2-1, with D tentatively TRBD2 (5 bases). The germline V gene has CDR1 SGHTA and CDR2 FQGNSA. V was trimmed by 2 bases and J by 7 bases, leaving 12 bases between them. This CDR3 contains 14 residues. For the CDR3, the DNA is TGTGCCAGCAGCTTATACGGGATGGGGAATGAGCAGTTCTTC. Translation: CASSLYGMGNEQFF. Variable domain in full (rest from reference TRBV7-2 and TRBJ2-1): GAGVSQSPSNKVTEKGKDVELRCDPISGHTALYWYRQSLGQGLEFLIYFQGNSAPDKSGLPSDRFSAERTGGSVSTLTIQRTQQEDSAVYLCASSLYGMGNEQFFGPGTRLTVL.

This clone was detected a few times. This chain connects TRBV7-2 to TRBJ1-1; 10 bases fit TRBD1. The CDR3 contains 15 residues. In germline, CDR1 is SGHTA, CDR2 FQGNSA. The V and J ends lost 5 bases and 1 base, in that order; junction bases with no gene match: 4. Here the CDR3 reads CASSPRQGANTEAFF. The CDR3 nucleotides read TGTGCCAGCAGCCCACGACAGGGGGCGAACACTGAAGCTTTCTTT. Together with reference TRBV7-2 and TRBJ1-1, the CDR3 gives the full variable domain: GAGVSQSPSNKVTEKGKDVELRCDPISGHTALYWYRQSLGQGLEFLIYFQGNSAPDKSGLPSDRFSAERTGGSVSTLTIQRTQQEDSAVYLCASSPRQGANTEAFFGQGTRLTVV.

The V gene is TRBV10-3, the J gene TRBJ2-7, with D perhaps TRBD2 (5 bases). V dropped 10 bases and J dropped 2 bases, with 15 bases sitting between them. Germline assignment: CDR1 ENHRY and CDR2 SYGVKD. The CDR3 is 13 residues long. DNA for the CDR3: TGTGCCACCGGTGGGGAGAAGGCCTACGAGCAGTACTTC. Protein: CATGGEKAYEQYF.

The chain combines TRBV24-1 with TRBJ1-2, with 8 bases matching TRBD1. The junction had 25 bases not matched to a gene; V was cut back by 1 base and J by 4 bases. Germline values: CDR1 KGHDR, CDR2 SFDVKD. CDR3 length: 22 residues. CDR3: CATSDLRAGGEAVGIVLYGYTF. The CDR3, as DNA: TGTGCCACCAGTGATTTAAGGGCAGGGGGCGAGGCTGTGGGGATTGTCCTCTATGGCTACACCTTC.

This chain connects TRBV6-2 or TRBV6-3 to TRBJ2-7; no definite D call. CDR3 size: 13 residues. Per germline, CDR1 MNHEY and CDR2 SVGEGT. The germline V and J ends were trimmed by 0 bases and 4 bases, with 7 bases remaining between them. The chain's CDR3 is CASSYSSSYEQYF. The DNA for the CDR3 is TGTGCCAGCAGTTACTCTAGTAGTTACGAGCAGTACTTC.